These 13 T cell receptor beta chains share one sample of origin, sequenced in a study of T cell responses to AZD1222 COVID-19 vaccine (dated by TCRdb to 2020 to 2023). The method behind the library was the immunoSEQ multiplex PCR assay. TCRdb mirrors the immuneACCESS table, restricted to in-frame sequences. Some clones are absent from its copies; in checked studies, under half trace to an unresolved V gene, and the reason for the others is unknown. The sample includes roughly 120,000 clones, with 90% to 95% observed a single time. 2.8% of the sample lies in the top ten. The time point label for this specimen denotes: baseline before first vaccination. The starting material was peripheral blood, obtained on day 0 of AZD1222 vaccination. The receptors were sampled from an adult in good health.

V and J are TRBV25-1 and TRBJ2-7; the match to TRBD2 covers 10 bases. In germline, CDR1 is MGHDK, CDR2 SYGVNS. The CDR3 runs 16 residues. J lost 3 bases, V lost 3 bases, and 8 bases had no gene match. DNA of the CDR3: TGTGCCAGCAGTGACCTCGATTTAGCGGGAGGCTACGAGCAGTACTTC. Translated, it gives CASSDLDLAGGYEQYF.

The chain is built from TRBV4-1 and TRBJ1-5; D gene unclear. Trimming left V 6 bases short and J 0 bases short, with 21 bases between. Germline CDR1 MGHRA, CDR2 YSYEKL. This CDR3 is 18 amino acids long. CDR3 in amino acids: CASSPQGGRIYSNQPQHF. CDR3 nucleotide sequence: TGCGCCAGCAGTCCCCAAGGAGGCAGAATATATAGCAATCAGCCCCAGCATTTT.

This chain joins TRBV2 and TRBJ2-3; D may match TRBD1 or TRBD2 (5 bases each). Trimming took 8 bases from V and 6 from J, leaving 12 bases between them. The germline V gene has CDR1 SNHLY and CDR2 FYNNEI. This CDR3 region has 12 residues. The CDR3 protein is CASCLWGDTQYF. The CDR3 DNA reads TGTGCCAGCTGTCTTTGGGGGGATACGCAGTATTTT.

The rearrangement joins TRBV7-3 to TRBJ2-7, with D tentatively TRBD1 (6 bases). This CDR3 is built from 13 residues. Germline lookup yields CDR1 SGHTA and CDR2 FQGTGA. V dropped 6 bases and J dropped 3 bases, with 12 bases sitting between them. The CDR3 protein is CASSFGQNYEQYF. The CDR3 DNA is TGTGCCAGCAGTTTTGGACAGAACTACGAGCAGTACTTC. The variable domain in full, completed from reference TRBV7-3 and TRBJ2-7, reads GAGVSQTPSNKVTEKGKYVELRCDPISGHTALYWYRQSLGQGPEFLIYFQGTGAADDSGLPNDRFFAVRPEGSVSTLKIQRTERGDSAVYLCASSFGQNYEQYFGPGTRLTVT.

The chain is built from TRBV9 and TRBJ1-5; D is perhaps TRBD1 (6 bases). The CDR3 runs 14 residues. CDR1 and CDR2 (germline): SGDLS, YYNGEE. V was pared by 0 bases and J by 6 bases, with 10 bases between. The CDR3 loop is CASSVAGEGQPQHF. CDR3 bases: TGTGCCAGCAGCGTAGCAGGGGAGGGTCAGCCCCAGCATTTT.

The genes are TRBV5-4 and TRBJ2-3; unclear D gene. Looked up from germline, CDR1 is SGHNT and CDR2 is YYREEE (reference sequence). The CDR3 is 13 residues long. Trimming took off 2 bases at V and 0 bases at J, with 4 bases between the two ends. The DNA for the CDR3 is TGTGCCAGCAGCTTAACTAGCACAGATACGCAGTATTTT. Its protein product is CASSLTSTDTQYF.

CDR3 amino acids: CASSESRFRGIPLQFF. The CDR3 DNA sequence: TGTGCCAGCAGTGAATCAAGGTTTCGGGGAATCCCGCTTCAGTTCTTC. The V gene is TRBV6-1, the J gene TRBJ2-1; the D gene is possibly TRBD2 (5 bases). V gave up 2 bases and J gave up 13 bases, with 24 bases separating them. Looked up from germline, CDR1 is MNHNS and CDR2 is SASEGT. The CDR3 is 16 residues long.

The V call is TRBV7-2, the J call TRBJ2-1, with D perhaps matching TRBD2 (6 bases). Trimming took 1 base from V and 8 from J, leaving 9 bases between them. In germline, CDR1 is SGHTA, CDR2 FQGNSA. The CDR3 runs 13 residues. DNA of the CDR3: TGTGCCAGCAGCTTAGGAGGGAGGTATGAGCAGTTCTTC. This sequence encodes CASSLGGRYEQFF.

V is TRBV27 and J is TRBJ2-2; D uncertain. The germline V gene has CDR1 MNHEY and CDR2 SMNVEV (reference sequence). CDR3 length: 12 amino acids. Trimming left V 2 bases short and J 6 bases short, with 4 bases between. As DNA, the CDR3 is TGTGCCAGCAGTTTAATGTCCGGGGAGCTGTTTTTT. Protein sequence: CASSLMSGELFF.

The rearrangement joins TRBV5-4 to TRBJ1-6; D is undetermined. V shed 1 base and J shed 10 bases, with 9 bases lying between them. The CDR3 has 13 residues. Germline CDR1 reads SGHNT; CDR2 reads YYREEE (reference sequence). The CDR3 region has the DNA TGTGCCAGCAGCTTGCACAGTGGGTCACCCCTCCACTTT. It is translated as CASSLHSGSPLHF.

The chain has TRBV24-1 and TRBJ2-7; D possibly matches TRBD1 or TRBD2 (5 bases each). The CDR3 covers 14 residues. The germline CDR1 and CDR2 sequences are KGHDR and SFDVKD. The V end lost 4 bases, the J end lost 5 bases, and 14 bases lay between the germline ends. The CDR3 region is CATSDLGAGHEQYF. CDR3 DNA: TGTGCCACCAGTGACCTCGGGGCGGGTCACGAGCAGTACTTC.

The CDR3 sequence: CASSYSGAGYEQYF. The CDR3 DNA is TGTGCCAGCAGTTACTCGGGGGCAGGGTACGAGCAGTACTTC. The chain uses TRBV6-5 and TRBJ2-7, with D possibly TRBD1 on 6 matching bases. The CDR3 has 14 residues. The V end lost 0 bases, the J end lost 4 bases, and 10 bases lay between the germline ends. The germline V gene encodes CDR1 MNHEY and CDR2 SVGAGI.

The genes are TRBV2 and TRBJ2-2; D not resolved. Germline loops: CDR1 SNHLY, CDR2 FYNNEI. The ends were cut back, 7 bases at V and 4 bases at J, with 16 bases in the middle. This CDR3 has 15 amino acids. The CDR3 sequence: CASTARPAITGELFF. CDR3 in DNA: TGTGCCAGCACCGCCCGGCCTGCCATCACCGGGGAGCTGTTTTTT. The full variable domain, its missing parts supplied by reference TRBV2 and TRBJ2-2, is EPEVTQTPSHQVTQMGQEVILRCVPISNHLYFYWYRQILGQKVEFLVSFYNNEISEKSEIFDDQFSVERPDGSNFTLKIRSTKLEDSAMYFCASTARPAITGELFFGEGSRLTVL.